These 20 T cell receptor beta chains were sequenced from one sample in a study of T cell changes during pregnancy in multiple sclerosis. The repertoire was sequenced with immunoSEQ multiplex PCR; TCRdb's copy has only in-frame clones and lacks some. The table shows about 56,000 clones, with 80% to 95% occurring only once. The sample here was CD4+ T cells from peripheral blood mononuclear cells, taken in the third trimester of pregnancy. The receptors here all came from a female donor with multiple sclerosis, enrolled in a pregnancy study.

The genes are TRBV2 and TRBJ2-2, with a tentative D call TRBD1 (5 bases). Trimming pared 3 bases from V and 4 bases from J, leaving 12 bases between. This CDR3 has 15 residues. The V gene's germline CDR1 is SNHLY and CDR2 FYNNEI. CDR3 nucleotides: TGTGCCAGCAGTGACCAGGGTGCGGCCACCGGGGAGCTGTTTTTT. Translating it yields CASSDQGAATGELFF.

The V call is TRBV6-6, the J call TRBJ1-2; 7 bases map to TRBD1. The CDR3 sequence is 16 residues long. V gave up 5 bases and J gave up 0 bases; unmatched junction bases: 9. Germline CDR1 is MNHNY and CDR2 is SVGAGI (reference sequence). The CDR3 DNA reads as TGTGCCAGCAGTCCTCCCCGGGACAGAACTAACTATGGCTACACCTTC. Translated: CASSPPRDRTNYGYTF.

CDR3: CASSPGSGTANTGELFF. CDR3 in DNA: TGTGCCAGCAGTCCTGGGTCGGGGACAGCGAACACCGGGGAGCTGTTTTTT. This rearrangement joins TRBV5-4 to TRBJ2-2, with 7 bases lining up with TRBD1. Germline loops: CDR1 SGHNT, CDR2 YYREEE (reference sequence). The CDR3 runs 17 residues. The V segment lost 5 bases and the J segment 0 bases; nucleotides outside the gene matches: 10.

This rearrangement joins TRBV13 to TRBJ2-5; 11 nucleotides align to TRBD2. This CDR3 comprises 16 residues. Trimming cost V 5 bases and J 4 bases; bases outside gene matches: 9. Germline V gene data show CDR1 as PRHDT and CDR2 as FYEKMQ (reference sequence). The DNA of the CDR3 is TGTGCCAGCAGCCCATTAGCGGGGGGGCCTGGAGAGACCCAGTACTTC. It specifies CASSPLAGGPGETQYF.

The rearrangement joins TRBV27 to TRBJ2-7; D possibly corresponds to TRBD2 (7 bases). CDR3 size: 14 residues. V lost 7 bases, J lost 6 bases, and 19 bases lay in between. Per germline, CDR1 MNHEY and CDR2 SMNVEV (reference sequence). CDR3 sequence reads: CASNLNRGAREQYF. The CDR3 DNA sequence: TGTGCCAGCAACCTAAATCGGGGGGCCCGCGAGCAGTACTTC.

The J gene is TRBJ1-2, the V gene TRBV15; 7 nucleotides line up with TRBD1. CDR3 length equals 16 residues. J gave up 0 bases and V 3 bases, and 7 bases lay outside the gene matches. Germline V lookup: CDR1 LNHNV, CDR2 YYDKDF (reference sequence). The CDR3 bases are TGTGCCACCAGCAGCCACCGGGACAGCTCTAACTATGGCTACACCTTC. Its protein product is CATSSHRDSSNYGYTF.

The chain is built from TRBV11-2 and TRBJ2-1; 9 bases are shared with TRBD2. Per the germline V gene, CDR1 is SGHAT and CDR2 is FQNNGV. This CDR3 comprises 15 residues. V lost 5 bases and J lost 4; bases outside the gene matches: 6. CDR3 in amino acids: CASSLGAGGYNEQFF. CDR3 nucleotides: TGTGCCAGCAGCCTGGGGGCGGGGGGGTACAATGAGCAGTTCTTC.

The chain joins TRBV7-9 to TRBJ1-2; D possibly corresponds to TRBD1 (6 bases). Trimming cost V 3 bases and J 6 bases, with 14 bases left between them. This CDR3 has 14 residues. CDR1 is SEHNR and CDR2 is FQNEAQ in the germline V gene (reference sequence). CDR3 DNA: TGTGCCAGCAGCTTTGGCACAGGGAAGGATGGCTACACCTTC. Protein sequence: CASSFGTGKDGYTF. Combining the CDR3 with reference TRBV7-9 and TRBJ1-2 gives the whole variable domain DTGVSQNPRHKITKRGQNVTFRCDPISEHNRLYWYRQTLGQGPEFLTYFQNEAQLEKSRLLSDRFSAERPKGSFSTLEIQRTEQGDSAMYLCASSFGTGKDGYTFGSGTRLTVV.

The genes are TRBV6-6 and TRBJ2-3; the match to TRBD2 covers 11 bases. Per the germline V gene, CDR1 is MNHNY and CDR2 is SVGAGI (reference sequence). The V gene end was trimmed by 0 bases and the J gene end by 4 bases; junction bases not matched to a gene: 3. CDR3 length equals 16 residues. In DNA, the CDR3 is TGTGCCAGCAGTTACTCGCTAGCGGGGGGTGCAGATACGCAGTATTTT. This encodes CASSYSLAGGADTQYF.

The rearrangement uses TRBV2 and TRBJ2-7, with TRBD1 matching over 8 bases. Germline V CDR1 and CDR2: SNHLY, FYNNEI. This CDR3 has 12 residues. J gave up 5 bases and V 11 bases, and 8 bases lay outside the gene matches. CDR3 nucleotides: TGTGCCGGCCGGGACAGGAGCCACGAGCAGTACTTC. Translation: CAGRDRSHEQYF.

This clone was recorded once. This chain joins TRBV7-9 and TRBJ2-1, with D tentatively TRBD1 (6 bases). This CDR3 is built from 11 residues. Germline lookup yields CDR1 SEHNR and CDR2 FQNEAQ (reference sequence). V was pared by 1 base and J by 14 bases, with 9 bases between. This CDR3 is CASSLVAGEFF. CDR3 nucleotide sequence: TGTGCCAGCAGCTTAGTGGCAGGGGAGTTCTTC.

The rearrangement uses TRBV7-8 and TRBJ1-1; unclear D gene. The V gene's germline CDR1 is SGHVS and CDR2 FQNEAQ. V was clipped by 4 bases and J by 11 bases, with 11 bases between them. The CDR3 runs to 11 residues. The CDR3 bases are TGTGCCAGCAGCTCCCCGGGGATGGCTTTCTTT. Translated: CASSSPGMAFF. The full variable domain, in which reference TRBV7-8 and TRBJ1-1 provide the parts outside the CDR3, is GAGVSQSPRYKVAKRGQDVALRCDPISGHVSLFWYQQALGQGPEFLTYFQNEAQLDKSGLPSDRFFAERPEGSVSTLKIQRTQQEDSAVYLCASSSPGMAFFGQGTRLTVV.

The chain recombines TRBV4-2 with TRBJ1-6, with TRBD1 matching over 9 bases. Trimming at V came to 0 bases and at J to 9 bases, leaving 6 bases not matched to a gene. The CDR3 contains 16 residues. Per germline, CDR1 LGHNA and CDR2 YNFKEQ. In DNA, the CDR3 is TGTGCCAGCAGCCAAGAACCAGGACAGGGGCGTTCACCCCTCCACTTT. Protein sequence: CASSQEPGQGRSPLHF.

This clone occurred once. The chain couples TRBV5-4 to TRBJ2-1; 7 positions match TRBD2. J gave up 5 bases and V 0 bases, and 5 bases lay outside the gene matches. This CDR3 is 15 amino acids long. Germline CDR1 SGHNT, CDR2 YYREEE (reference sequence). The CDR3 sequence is CASSLAGTTHNEQFF. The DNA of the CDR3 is TGTGCCAGCAGCTTGGCAGGGACTACCCACAATGAGCAGTTCTTC.

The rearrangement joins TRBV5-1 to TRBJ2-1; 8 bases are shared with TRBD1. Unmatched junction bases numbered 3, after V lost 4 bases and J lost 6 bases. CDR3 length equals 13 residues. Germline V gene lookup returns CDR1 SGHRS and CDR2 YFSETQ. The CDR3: CASSAGTGNEQFF. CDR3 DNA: TGCGCCAGCAGCGCAGGGACAGGCAATGAGCAGTTCTTC.

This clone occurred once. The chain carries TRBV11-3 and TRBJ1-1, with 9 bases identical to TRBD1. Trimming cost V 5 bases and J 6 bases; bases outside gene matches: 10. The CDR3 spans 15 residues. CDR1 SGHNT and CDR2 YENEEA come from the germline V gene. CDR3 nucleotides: TGTGCCAGCAGCAAATCGGGACAGGGTAGCCCTGAAGCTTTCTTT. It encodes CASSKSGQGSPEAFF.

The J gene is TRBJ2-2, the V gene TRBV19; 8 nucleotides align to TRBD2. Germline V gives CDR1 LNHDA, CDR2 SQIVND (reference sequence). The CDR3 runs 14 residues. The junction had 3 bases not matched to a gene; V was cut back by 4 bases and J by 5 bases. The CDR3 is CASSSSGGTGELFF. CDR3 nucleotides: TGTGCCAGTAGTAGCAGCGGGGGTACCGGGGAGCTGTTTTTT.

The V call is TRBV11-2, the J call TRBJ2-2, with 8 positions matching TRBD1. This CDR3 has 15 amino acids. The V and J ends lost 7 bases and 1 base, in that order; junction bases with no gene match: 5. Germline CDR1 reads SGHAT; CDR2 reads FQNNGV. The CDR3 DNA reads TGTGCCAGCACCCTTGGGACAGGGAACACCGGGGAGCTGTTTTTT. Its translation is CASTLGTGNTGELFF.

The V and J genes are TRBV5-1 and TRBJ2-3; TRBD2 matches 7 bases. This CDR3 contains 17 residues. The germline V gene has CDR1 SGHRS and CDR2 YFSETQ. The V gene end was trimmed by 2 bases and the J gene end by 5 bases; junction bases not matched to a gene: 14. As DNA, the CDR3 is TGCGCCAGCAGCTTCGCCATTGGGGGGGTTGGGGGAGATACGCAGTATTTT. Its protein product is CASSFAIGGVGGDTQYF.

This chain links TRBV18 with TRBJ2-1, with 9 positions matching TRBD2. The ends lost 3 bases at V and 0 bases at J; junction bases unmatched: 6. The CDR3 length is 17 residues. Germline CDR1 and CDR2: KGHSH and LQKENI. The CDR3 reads CASSPLSGGSSYNEQFF. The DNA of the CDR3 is TGTGCCAGCTCACCCCTCAGCGGGGGGAGCTCCTACAATGAGCAGTTCTTC.